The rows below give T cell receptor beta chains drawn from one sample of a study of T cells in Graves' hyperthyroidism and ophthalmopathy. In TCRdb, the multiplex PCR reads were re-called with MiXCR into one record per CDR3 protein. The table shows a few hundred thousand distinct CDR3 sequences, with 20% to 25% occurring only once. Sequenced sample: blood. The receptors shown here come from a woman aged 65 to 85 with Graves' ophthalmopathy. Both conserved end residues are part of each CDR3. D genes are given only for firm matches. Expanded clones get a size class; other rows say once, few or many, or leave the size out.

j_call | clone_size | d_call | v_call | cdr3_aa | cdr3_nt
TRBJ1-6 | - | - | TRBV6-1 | CASSDPNSPLHF | TGTGCCAGCAGTGACCCCAATTCACCCCTCCACTTT
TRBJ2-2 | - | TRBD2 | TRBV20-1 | CSAQTSGNTGELFF | TGCAGTGCGCAGACTAGCGGAAACACCGGGGAGCTGTTTTTT
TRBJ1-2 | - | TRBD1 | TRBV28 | CASSLPGQVANYGYTF | TGTGCCAGCAGTTTGCCGGGACAGGTGGCAAACTATGGCTACACCTTC
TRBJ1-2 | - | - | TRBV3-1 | CASSQGLNRGGYGYTF | TGTGCCAGCAGCCAAGGGTTAAACCGGGGGGGATATGGCTACACCTTC
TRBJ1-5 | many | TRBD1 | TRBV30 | CAWSGGQGNQPQHF | TGTGCCTGGAGTGGGGGACAGGGTAATCAGCCCCAGCATTTT
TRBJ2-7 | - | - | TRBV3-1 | CASSTRTASYEQYF | TGTGCCAGCAGCACTCGGACAGCCTCCTACGAGCAGTACTTC
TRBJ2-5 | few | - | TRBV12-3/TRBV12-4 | CASRAGQIRETQYF | TGTGCCAGCAGGGCGGGCCAGATTAGGGAGACCCAGTACTTC
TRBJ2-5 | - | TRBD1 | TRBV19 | CASSYRGTQYF | TGTGCCAGTAGTTACAGGGGAACCCAGTACTTC
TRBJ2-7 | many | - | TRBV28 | CASSYPGRGNYEQYF | TGTGCCAGCAGTTACCCCGGGCGAGGGAACTACGAGCAGTACTTC
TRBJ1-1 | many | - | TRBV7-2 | CASSLLGSMNTEAFF | TGTGCCAGCAGCCTCCTAGGCAGCATGAACACTGAAGCTTTCTTT
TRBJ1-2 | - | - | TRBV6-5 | CASSSRASYGYTF | TGTGCCAGCAGTTCCCGGGCGTCCTATGGCTACACCTTC
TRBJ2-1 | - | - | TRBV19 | CASSVSGPNEQFF | TGTGCCAGTAGTGTGTCAGGCCCCAATGAGCAGTTCTTC
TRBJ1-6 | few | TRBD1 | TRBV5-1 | CASSLQGTGSPLHF | TGCGCCAGCAGCTTACAGGGGACGGGTTCACCCCTCCACTTT
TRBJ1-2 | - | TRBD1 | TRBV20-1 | CSARAGGWNYGYTF | TGCAGTGCTAGAGCAGGGGGCTGGAACTATGGCTACACCTTC
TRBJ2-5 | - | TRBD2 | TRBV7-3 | CASSSGLVGETQYF | TGTGCCAGCAGCAGCGGACTAGTTGGAGAGACCCAGTACTTC
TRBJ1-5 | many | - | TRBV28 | CASSLVAGRRNQPQHF | TGTGCCAGCAGTTTAGTGGCTGGGCGGAGAAATCAGCCCCAGCATTTT
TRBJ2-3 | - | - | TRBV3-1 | CASSPRTSPDTQYF | TGTGCCAGCAGCCCTCGGACTTCCCCAGATACGCAGTATTTT
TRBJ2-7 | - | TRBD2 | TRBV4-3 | CASSQAGLASEQYF | TGCGCCAGCAGCCAAGCGGGACTAGCCAGCGAGCAGTACTTC
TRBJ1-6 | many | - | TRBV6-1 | CASNPQGYNSPLHF | TGTGCCAGCAACCCACAGGGTTATAATTCACCCCTCCACTTT
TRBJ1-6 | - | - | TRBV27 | CASSLSRAELRSSPLHF | TGTGCCAGCAGTTTGTCCAGGGCGGAGTTGAGAAGTTCACCCCTCCACTTT
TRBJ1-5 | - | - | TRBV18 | CASSPLAQPQHF | TGTGCCAGCTCACCATTAGCCCAGCCCCAGCATTTT
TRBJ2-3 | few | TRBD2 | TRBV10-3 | CAIKAGELADTQYF | TGTGCCATCAAGGCGGGAGAATTGGCAGATACGCAGTATTTT
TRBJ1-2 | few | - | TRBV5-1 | CASSSRRREFNYGYTF | TGCGCCAGCAGCTCTCGTCGGAGGGAGTTTAACTATGGCTACACCTTC
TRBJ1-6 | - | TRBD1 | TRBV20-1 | CSARGLGTGENSPLHF | TGCAGTGCTAGAGGTCTAGGGACAGGAGAAAATTCACCCCTCCACTTT
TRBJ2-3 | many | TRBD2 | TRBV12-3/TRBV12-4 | CASSFAPLSGSRGDTQYF | TGTGCCAGCAGTTTCGCCCCCTTAAGCGGGAGTCGTGGAGATACGCAGTATTTT
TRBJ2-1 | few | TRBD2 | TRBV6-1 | CASRLLAGEYNEQFF | TGTGCCAGCAGGCTTCTAGCGGGAGAATACAATGAGCAGTTCTTC